What follows describes a single T cell receptor beta chain. What it binds is not known. TCRdb reprocessed the 5' RACE reads via MiXCR and lists one record per CDR3 protein. The table shows 300,000 to 400,000 distinct CDR3 sequences, with around 12% occurring only once. This entry comes from a study of T cells after yellow fever vaccination. The V and J ends lost 2 bases and 7 bases respectively, with 15 bases between them. There are 14 residues in the CDR3. CDR1 GTSNPN and CDR2 SVGIG come from the germline V gene (reference sequence). Study-wide findings and caveats: Abundant contaminating clonotypes from the bulk population could appear in FACS-sorted repertoires.

The sequencing used CD4+ T cells sorted from PBMCs, collected 15 days after the yellow fever booster vaccination. This chain joins TRBV30 and TRBJ1-5, with D tentatively TRBD1 (5 bases). The receptor was derived from a man aged 18-30 years who received the YFV17D yellow fever vaccine. The CDR3 nucleotides are TGTGCCTGGAGTCAGAACGGGGGTGGCCAGCCCCAGCATTTT. Translated: CAWSQNGGGQPQHF.